The source of this T cell receptor (beta chain) is a study of blood T cell repertoires in COVID-19. Study information: From T cells, B-cell-depleted T cells, or PBMCs came the material, which was cDNA or gDNA.

Repertoires were generated with immunoSEQ multiplex PCR, while TCRdb's copy carries only in-frame clones and drops some. This repertoire shows a few hundred thousand clones, approximately 92% found once; its top ten account for less than 1.2%. This study enrolled people aged about 18 to 100 from around 26 US geographic areas. In assigning cohorts, the study relied on participant-reported clinical history. This clone has just one count. The V gene's germline CDR1 is SGDLS and CDR2 YYNGEE. This CDR3 contains 17 residues. V was clipped by 3 bases and J by 4 bases; unmatched bases: 7. V is TRBV9 and J is TRBJ2-2, with 12 bases that match TRBD2. The sequence was obtained from a man in his late teens or twenties who had recovered from COVID-19. The sequencing input was PBMCs or T cells enriched from blood (not recorded which). CDR3 in amino acids: CASSDLSSGGATGELFF. In DNA, the CDR3 is TGTGCCAGCAGCGATCTTTCTAGCGGGGGGGCCACCGGGGAGCTGTTTTTT.